The 15 T cell receptor beta chains below come from one sample, sequenced in a study of blood T cell repertoires in COVID-19. The table came from immunoSEQ multiplex PCR; TCRdb's copy has only in-frame clones and leaves some out. The sample has 120,000 to 150,000 clones, 85% seen once; the top ten hold about 3%. Source material: peripheral blood. The origin of the receptors is a woman between 40 and 50 years old with active or convalescent COVID-19.

V and J are TRBV5-1 and TRBJ2-3, with 8 positions matching TRBD1. J was trimmed by 7 bases and V by 0 bases; bases with no gene match: 13. Germline CDR1 reads SGHRS; CDR2 reads YFSETQ. The length of the CDR3 is 17 residues. The CDR3 sequence: CASSLVARQGAPHTQYF. In DNA form, the CDR3 reads TGCGCCAGCAGCTTGGTGGCCCGGCAGGGGGCGCCGCATACGCAGTATTTT. Looking up the rest from reference TRBV5-1 and TRBJ2-3 gives the full variable domain: KAGVTQTPRYLIKTRGQQVTLSCSPISGHRSVSWYQQTPGQGLQFLFEYFSETQRNKGNFPGRFSGRQFSNSRSEMNVSTLELGDSALYLCASSLVARQGAPHTQYFGPGTRLTVL.

CDR3 bases: TGTGCCAGTCGACGATACGGGGGGGGAACAGATACGCAGTATTTT. Its protein is CASRRYGGGTDTQYF. V gene TRBV19 combines with J gene TRBJ2-3, with 8 bases fitting TRBD2. The V segment lost 8 bases and the J segment 3 bases; nucleotides outside the gene matches: 10. This CDR3 has 15 residues. Per germline, CDR1 LNHDA and CDR2 SQIVND (reference sequence).

On this clone: One junction end does not reproduce the germline sequence, and a read error may be involved. The chain couples TRBV28 to TRBJ1-1; TRBD1 is a possible D gene (6 bases). Germline loops: CDR1 MDHEN, CDR2 SYDVKM. This CDR3 has 15 residues. CDR3 region: CVSSFLGTPGTEAFF. The CDR3 DNA is TGTGTCAGCAGTTTTCTTGGGACACCCGGGACTGAAGCTTTCTTT.

The chain combines TRBV5-1 with TRBJ1-1; possibly TRBD1 for D (5 bases). Germline assignment: CDR1 SGHRS and CDR2 YFSETQ. V shed 2 bases and J shed 5 bases, with 10 bases lying between them. The CDR3 contains 13 residues. The CDR3 nucleotides read TGCGCCAGCAGCTTCCGGGGGGAGACTGAAGCTTTCTTT. It is translated as CASSFRGETEAFF.

The chain combines TRBV5-5 with TRBJ2-7; D uncertain. The CDR3 sequence is 12 residues long. Per the germline V gene, CDR1 is SGHKS and CDR2 is YYEKEE (reference sequence). V was shortened by 0 bases and J by 6 bases, with 7 bases between the two germline ends. The CDR3 loop reads CASSLGPGEQYF. The DNA of the CDR3 is TGTGCCAGCAGCTTGGGTCCAGGCGAGCAGTACTTC.

This clone was seen a single time. This chain links TRBV19 with TRBJ1-1; possible D gene TRBD1, 5 bases. Germline assignment: CDR1 LNHDA and CDR2 SQIVND (reference sequence). The CDR3 totals 17 residues. The ends were cut back, 6 bases at V and 1 base at J, with 21 bases in the middle. The chain's CDR3 is CASRVDRIRSGNTEAFF. Written as DNA, the CDR3 is TGTGCCAGTAGGGTCGACAGAATTCGGTCTGGGAACACTGAAGCTTTCTTT.

CDR3 sequence: CASSSQGTPSYEQYF. Written as DNA, the CDR3 is TGTGCCAGCAGCTCCCAGGGAACCCCTTCCTACGAGCAGTACTTC. V is TRBV11-1 and J is TRBJ2-7; TRBD1 might be the D (5 bases). The germline V gene has CDR1 SGHAT and CDR2 FQDESV (reference sequence). This CDR3 spans 15 amino acids. V lost 4 bases and J 1 base, leaving 14 bases between the germline ends.

The V call is TRBV7-6, the J call TRBJ1-2; 11 bases match TRBD1. Germline V CDR1 and CDR2: SGHVS, FNYEAQ. The CDR3 is made up of 16 amino acids. V was pared by 1 base and J by 0 bases, with 1 base of the junction left unmatched. DNA of the CDR3: TGTGCCAGCAGCTTAGGGGGACAGGGGGCTAACTATGGCTACACCTTC. It encodes CASSLGGQGANYGYTF.

The chain employs TRBV5-5 and TRBJ1-1; 7 nucleotides match TRBD1. Losses at the gene ends were 0 bases for V and 0 bases for J; bases not matched to a gene: 2. CDR3 length: 15 residues. Germline CDR1 and CDR2: SGHKS and YYEKEE (reference sequence). The CDR3 coding sequence is TGTGCCAGCAGCTTGGGACAGGGTTTGAACACTGAAGCTTTCTTT. Translating it yields CASSLGQGLNTEAFF. Looking up the rest from reference TRBV5-5 and TRBJ1-1 gives the full variable domain: DAGVTQSPTHLIKTRGQQVTLRCSPISGHKSVSWYQQVLGQGPQFIFQYYEKEERGRGNFPDRFSARQFPNYSSELNVNALLLGDSALYLCASSLGQGLNTEAFFGQGTRLTVV.

In nucleotides, the CDR3 is TGTGCCAGCAGCTTTGGGCGGACAGGGAAGCTGTTTTTT. Translation: CASSFGRTGKLFF. V is TRBV11-3 and J is TRBJ2-2; 8 bases fit TRBD1. V was clipped by 3 bases and J by 12 bases; unmatched bases: 6. There are 13 residues in the CDR3. CDR1 is SGHNT, CDR2 YENEEA, per germline.

This chain links TRBV7-9 with TRBJ1-2; 7 bases fit TRBD1. V was clipped by 1 base and J by 2 bases; unmatched bases: 10. CDR3 length: 17 amino acids. Looked up from germline, CDR1 is SEHNR and CDR2 is FQNEAQ (reference sequence). CDR3 residues: CASSLVGRGHLNYGYTF. The CDR3 DNA follows: TGTGCCAGCAGCTTAGTTGGTAGGGGGCACCTGAACTATGGCTACACCTTC.

The genes are TRBV11-2 and TRBJ2-7; a weak D match, TRBD1 (6 bases). Trimming cost V 4 bases and J 1 base, with 17 bases left between them. The V gene's germline CDR1 is SGHAT and CDR2 FQNNGV. The CDR3 has 16 residues. CDR3 amino acids: CASSSATGQTSYEQYF. The CDR3 DNA reads as TGTGCCAGCAGCTCCGCTACAGGACAGACTTCCTACGAGCAGTACTTC.

The rearrangement joins TRBV5-1 to TRBJ2-2; 8 bases line up with TRBD1. This CDR3 contains 15 residues. CDR1 and CDR2 from the germline V gene are SGHRS and YFSETQ. V was clipped by 4 bases and J by 8 bases; unmatched bases: 10. The CDR3 sequence is CASSPGQGKGGELFF. Written as DNA, the CDR3 is TGCGCCAGCAGCCCCGGACAGGGCAAGGGTGGGGAGCTGTTTTTT.

Only one count was recorded for this clone. The V call is TRBV9, the J call TRBJ1-1; D is unclear. V was shortened by 0 bases and J by 1 base, with 13 bases between the two germline ends. This CDR3 region has 16 residues. The germline V gene encodes CDR1 SGDLS and CDR2 YYNGEE. The CDR3 region has the DNA TGTGCCAGCAGCGTAGACGCGGGTGTAACGAACACTGAAGCTTTCTTT. Protein product: CASSVDAGVTNTEAFF.

This sequence joins TRBV27 and TRBJ2-3, with TRBD2 matching 8 bases. The CDR3 is 15 residues long. Germline V gene data show CDR1 as MNHEY and CDR2 as SMNVEV (reference sequence). The trim removed 2 bases at V and 3 bases at J, leaving 4 bases unmatched. For the CDR3, the DNA is TGTGCCAGCAGTTTACAGGGACTAGGAACAGATACGCAGTATTTT. Its translation: CASSLQGLGTDTQYF.